This TCR beta chain came from a study of cytomegalovirus exposure and HLA in healthy donors. Primers: 60 Vbeta forward and 13 Jbeta reverse. Sequencing was performed with immunoSEQ multiplex PCR; in TCRdb, only in-frame clones are kept and a portion is missing. The table shows approximately 280,000 clones, with 70% to 90% occurring only once. General study points: In a later analysis, at a false discovery rate of 0.05, approximately 16,000 TCR beta sequences matched HLA alleles.

V lost 0 bases and J 7 bases, leaving 7 bases between the germline ends. This CDR3 has 13 amino acids. Germline V CDR1 and CDR2: SGDLS, YYNGEE. This clone appeared a single time. Its antigen is not identified. At the DNA level, this CDR3 is encoded by other sequences in the same sample as well. Participants comprised healthy donors of bone marrow. The receptor's source is a woman under 30 in good health and CMV-seronegative. This chain connects TRBV9 to TRBJ2-2, with D uncertain. The material sequenced was PBMCs. Here the CDR3 reads CASSVVSGGELFF. In DNA form, the CDR3 reads TGTGCCAGCAGCGTAGTGTCAGGCGGGGAGCTGTTTTTT.